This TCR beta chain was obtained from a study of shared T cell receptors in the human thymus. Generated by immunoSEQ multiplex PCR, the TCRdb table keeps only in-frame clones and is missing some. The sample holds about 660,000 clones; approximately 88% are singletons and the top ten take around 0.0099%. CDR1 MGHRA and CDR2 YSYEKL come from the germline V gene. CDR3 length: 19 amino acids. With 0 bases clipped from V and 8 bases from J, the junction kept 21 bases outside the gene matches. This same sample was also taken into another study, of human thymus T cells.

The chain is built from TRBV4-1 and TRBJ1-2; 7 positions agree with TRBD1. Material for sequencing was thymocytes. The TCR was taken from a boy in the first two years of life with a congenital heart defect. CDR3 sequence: CASSQDLGQRMNYLWGYTF. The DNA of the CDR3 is TGCGCCAGCAGCCAAGATTTGGGACAGCGAATGAATTACCTATGGGGCTACACCTTC.